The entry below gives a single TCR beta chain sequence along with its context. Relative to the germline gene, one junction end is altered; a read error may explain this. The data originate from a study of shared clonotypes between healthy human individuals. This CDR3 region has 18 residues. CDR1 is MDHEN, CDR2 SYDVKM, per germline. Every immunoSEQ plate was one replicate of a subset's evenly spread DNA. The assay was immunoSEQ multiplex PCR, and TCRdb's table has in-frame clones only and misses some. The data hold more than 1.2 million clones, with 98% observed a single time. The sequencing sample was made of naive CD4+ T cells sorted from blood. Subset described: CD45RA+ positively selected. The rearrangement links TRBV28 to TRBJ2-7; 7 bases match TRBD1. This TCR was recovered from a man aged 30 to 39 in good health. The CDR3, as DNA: TGTGCCAGCAGATTATCCAGGGGGAGCACGGGCCTCGGCTACGAGCAGTACTTC. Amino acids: CASRLSRGSTGLGYEQYF. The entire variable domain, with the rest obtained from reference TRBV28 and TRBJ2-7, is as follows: DVKVTQSSRYLVKRTGEKVFLECVQDMDHENMFWYRQDPGLGLRLIYFSYDVKMKEKGDIPEGYSVSREKKERFSLILESASTNQTSMYLCASRLSRGSTGLGYEQYFGPGTRLTVT.